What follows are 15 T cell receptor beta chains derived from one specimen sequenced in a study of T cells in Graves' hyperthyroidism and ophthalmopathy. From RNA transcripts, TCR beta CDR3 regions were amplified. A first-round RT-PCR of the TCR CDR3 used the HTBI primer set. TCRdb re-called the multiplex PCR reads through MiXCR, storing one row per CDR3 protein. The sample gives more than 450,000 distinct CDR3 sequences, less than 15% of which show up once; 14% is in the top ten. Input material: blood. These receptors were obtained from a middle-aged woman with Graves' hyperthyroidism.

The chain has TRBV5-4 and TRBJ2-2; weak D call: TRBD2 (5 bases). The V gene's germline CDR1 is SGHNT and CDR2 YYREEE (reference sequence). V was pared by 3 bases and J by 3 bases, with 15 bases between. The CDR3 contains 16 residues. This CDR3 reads CASSSSVGADTGELFF. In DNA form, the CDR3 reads TGTGCCAGCAGCTCATCCGTGGGAGCCGACACCGGGGAGCTGTTTTTT.

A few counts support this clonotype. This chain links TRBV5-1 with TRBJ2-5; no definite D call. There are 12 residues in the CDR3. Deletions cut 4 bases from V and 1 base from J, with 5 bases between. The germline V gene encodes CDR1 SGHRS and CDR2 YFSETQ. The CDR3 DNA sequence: TGCGCCAGCAGCGTGACCCAAGAGACCCAGTACTTC. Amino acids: CASSVTQETQYF.

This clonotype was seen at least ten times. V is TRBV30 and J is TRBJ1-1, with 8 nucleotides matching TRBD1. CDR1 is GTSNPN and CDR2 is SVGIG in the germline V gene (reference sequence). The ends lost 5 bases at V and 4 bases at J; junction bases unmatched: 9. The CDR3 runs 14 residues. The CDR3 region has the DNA TGTGCCTGGGCGACAGGGGACTGGGCCACTGAAGCTTTCTTT. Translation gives CAWATGDWATEAFF.

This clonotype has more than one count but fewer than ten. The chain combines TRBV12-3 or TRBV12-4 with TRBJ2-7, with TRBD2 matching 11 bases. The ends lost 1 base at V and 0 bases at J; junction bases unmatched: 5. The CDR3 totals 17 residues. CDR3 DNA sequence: TGTGCCAGCAGTTTAGTCCCACTAGCGGGAGACTCCTACGAGCAGTACTTC. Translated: CASSLVPLAGDSYEQYF.

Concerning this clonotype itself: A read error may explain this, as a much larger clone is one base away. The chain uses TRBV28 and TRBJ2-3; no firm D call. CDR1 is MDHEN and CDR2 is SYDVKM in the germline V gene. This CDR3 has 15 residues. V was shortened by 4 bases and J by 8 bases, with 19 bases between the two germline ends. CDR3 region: CASSSTQSLVSTQYF. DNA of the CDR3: TGTGCCAGCAGTTCCACACAGAGTCTAGTTTCTACGCAGTATTTT.

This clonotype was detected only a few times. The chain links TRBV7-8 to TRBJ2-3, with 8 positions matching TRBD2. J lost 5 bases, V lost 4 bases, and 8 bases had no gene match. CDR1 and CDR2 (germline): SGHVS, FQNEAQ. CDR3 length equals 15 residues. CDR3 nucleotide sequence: TGTGCCAGCAGCTCCCCGGGAGCGGGGGAAGATACGCAGTATTTT. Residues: CASSSPGAGEDTQYF. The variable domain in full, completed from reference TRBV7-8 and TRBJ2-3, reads GAGVSQSPRYKVAKRGQDVALRCDPISGHVSLFWYQQALGQGPEFLTYFQNEAQLDKSGLPSDRFFAERPEGSVSTLKIQRTQQEDSAVYLCASSSPGAGEDTQYFGPGTRLTVL.

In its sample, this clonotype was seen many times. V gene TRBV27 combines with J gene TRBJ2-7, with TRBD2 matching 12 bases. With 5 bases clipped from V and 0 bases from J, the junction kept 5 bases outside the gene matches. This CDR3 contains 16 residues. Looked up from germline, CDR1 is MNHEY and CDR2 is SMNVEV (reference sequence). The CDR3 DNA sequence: TGTGCCAGCAGTACTCGACTAGCGGGAGTCTCCTACGAGCAGTACTTC. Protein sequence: CASSTRLAGVSYEQYF.

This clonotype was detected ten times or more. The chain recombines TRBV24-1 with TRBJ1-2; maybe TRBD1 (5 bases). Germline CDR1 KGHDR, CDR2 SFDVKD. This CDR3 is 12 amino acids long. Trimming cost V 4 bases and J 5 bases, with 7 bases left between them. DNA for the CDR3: TGTGCCACCAGTGAAGGGGTTTATGGCTACACCTTC. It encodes CATSEGVYGYTF.

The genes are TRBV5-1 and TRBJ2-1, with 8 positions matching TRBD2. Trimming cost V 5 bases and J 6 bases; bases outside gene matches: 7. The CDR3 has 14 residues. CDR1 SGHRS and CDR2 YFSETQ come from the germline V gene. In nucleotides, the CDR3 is TGCGCCAGCAGAGCGGGAGAAGGCGGCAATGAGCAGTTCTTC. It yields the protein CASRAGEGGNEQFF.

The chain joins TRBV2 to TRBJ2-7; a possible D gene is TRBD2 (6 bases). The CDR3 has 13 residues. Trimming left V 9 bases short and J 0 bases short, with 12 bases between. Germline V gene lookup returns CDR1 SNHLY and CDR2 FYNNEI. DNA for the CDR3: TGTGCCAGAGGGTCTAGCGACTCCTACGAGCAGTACTTC. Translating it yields CARGSSDSYEQYF. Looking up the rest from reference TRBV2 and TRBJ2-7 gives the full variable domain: EPEVTQTPSHQVTQMGQEVILRCVPISNHLYFYWYRQILGQKVEFLVSFYNNEISEKSEIFDDQFSVERPDGSNFTLKIRSTKLEDSAMYFCARGSSDSYEQYFGPGTRLTVT.

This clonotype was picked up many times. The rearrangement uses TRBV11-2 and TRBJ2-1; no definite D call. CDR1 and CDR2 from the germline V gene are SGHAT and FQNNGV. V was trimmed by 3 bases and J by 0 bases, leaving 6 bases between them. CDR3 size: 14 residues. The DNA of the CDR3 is TGTGCCAGCAGCTTCCCAACCTCCTACAATGAGCAGTTCTTC. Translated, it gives CASSFPTSYNEQFF.

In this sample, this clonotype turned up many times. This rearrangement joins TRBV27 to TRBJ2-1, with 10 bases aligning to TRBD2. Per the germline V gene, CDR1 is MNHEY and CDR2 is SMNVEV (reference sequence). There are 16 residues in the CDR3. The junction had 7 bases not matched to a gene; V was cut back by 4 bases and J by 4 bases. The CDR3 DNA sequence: TGTGCCAGCAGTTACCCCGGGACTAGCGATTACAATGAGCAGTTCTTC. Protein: CASSYPGTSDYNEQFF.

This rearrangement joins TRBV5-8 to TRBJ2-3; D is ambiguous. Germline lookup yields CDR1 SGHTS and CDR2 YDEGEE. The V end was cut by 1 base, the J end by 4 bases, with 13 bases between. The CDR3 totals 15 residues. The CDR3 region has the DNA TGTGCCAGCAGCTTGCCTAGGGTAAGGCCAGATACGCAGTATTTT. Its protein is CASSLPRVRPDTQYF.

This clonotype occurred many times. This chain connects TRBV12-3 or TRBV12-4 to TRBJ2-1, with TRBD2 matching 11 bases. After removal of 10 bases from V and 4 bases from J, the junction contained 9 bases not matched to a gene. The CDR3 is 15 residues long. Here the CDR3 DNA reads TGTGCCATCTCTAATGGGACTAGCGGATACAATGAGCAGTTCTTC. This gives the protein CAISNGTSGYNEQFF.

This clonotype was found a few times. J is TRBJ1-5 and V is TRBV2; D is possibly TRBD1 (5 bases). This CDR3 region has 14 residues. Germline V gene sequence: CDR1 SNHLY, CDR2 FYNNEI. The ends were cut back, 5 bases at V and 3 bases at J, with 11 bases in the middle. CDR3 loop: CASSPGNNNQPQHF. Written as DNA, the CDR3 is TGTGCCAGCAGTCCAGGGAATAACAATCAGCCCCAGCATTTT.